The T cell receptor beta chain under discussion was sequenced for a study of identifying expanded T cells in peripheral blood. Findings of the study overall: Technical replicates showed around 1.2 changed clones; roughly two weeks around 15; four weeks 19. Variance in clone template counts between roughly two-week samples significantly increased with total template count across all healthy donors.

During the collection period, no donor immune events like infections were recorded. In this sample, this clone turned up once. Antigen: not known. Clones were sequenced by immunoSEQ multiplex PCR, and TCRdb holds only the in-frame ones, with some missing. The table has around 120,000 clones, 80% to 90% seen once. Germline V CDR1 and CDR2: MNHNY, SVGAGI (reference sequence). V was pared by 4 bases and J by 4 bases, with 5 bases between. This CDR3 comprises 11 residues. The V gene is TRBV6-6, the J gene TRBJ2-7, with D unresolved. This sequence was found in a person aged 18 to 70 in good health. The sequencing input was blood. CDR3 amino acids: CASSSLYEQYF. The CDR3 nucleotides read TGTGCCAGCAGTTCTCTTTACGAGCAGTACTTC.